Sequencing of this TCR beta chain was carried out in a study of post-analysis software for immune sequencing data. Study summary: As for disease course, relapsing-remitting, secondary progressive and progressive-relapsing multiple sclerosis were all included. Study-wide points: Significantly decreased normalized Chao1 diversity was recorded for multiple sclerosis patients relative to controls.

cDNA libraries of TCR beta carried unique molecular identifiers. A population of about 0.85 to 11 million T cells gave rise to approximately 530,000 cDNA molecules. From the PCR reads, TCRdb called clonotypes with MiXCR, one entry per CDR3 protein. The table has about 160,000 distinct CDR3 sequences, 35% to 40% seen once; the top ten hold about 26%. Trimming at V came to 5 bases and at J to 5 bases, leaving 7 bases not matched to a gene. Germline V lookup: CDR1 DFQATT, CDR2 SNEGSKA (reference sequence). This CDR3 has 15 amino acids. Of note for this clonotype: Its antigen is unidentified.

The material was blood, obtained after autologous hematopoietic stem cell transplantation. V and J are TRBV20-1 and TRBJ2-5; 14 bases match TRBD2. This TCR was sampled from a girl aged 10 to 17 with multiple sclerosis. The CDR3 loop reads CSADRGTSGSETQYF. DNA of the CDR3: TGCAGTGCTGATCGCGGGACTAGCGGGAGTGAGACCCAGTACTTC.